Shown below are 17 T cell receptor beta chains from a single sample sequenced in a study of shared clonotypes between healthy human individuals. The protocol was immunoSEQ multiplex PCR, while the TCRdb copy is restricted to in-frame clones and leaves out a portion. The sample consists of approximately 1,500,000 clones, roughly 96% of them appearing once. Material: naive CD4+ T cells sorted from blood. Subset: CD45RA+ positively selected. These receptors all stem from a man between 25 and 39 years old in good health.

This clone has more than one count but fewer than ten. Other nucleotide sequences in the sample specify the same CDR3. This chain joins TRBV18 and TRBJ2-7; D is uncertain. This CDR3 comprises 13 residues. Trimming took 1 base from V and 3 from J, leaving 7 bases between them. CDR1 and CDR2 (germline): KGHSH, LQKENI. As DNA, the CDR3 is TGTGCCAGCTCACCACGACAAGGCTACGAGCAGTACTTC. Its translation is CASSPRQGYEQYF.

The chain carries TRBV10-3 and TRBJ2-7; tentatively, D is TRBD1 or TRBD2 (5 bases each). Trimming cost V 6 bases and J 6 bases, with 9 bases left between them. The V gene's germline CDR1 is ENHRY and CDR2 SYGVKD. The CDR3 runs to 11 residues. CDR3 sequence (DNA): TGTGCCATCAGCCCGGGACCCGAGCAGTACTTC. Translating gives CAISPGPEQYF.

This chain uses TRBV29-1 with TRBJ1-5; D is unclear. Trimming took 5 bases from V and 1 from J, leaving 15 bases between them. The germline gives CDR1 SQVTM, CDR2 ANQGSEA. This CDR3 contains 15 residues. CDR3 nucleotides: TGCAGCGTTACAGACCGCCTGGGGAGCAATCAGCCCCAGCATTTT. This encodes CSVTDRLGSNQPQHF.

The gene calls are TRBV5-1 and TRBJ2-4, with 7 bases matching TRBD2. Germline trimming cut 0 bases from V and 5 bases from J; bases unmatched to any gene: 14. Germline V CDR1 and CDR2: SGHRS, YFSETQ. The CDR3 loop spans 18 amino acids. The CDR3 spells CASSLVPSSGTYQNIQYF. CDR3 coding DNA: TGCGCCAGCAGCTTGGTTCCCTCTAGCGGAACCTATCAAAACATTCAGTACTTC.

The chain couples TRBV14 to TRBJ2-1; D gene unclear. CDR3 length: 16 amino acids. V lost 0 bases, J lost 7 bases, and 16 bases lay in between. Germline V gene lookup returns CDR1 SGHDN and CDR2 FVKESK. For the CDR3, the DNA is TGTGCCAGCAGCCAAGATCGCCTGTGGAGTCCAAATGAGCAGTTCTTC. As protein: CASSQDRLWSPNEQFF. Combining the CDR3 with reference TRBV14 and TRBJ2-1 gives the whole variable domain EAGVTQFPSHSVIEKGQTVTLRCDPISGHDNLYWYRRVMGKEIKFLLHFVKESKQDESGMPNNRFLAERTGGTYSTLKVQPAELEDSGVYFCASSQDRLWSPNEQFFGPGTRLTVL.

In DNA form, the CDR3 reads TGCGCCAGCAGCCAAAATTCCCGTGGGCTAGCCGGTGAGACCCAGTACTTC. This codes for CASSQNSRGLAGETQYF. The genes are TRBV4-3 and TRBJ2-5; D might be TRBD2 (5 bases). Germline lookup yields CDR1 LGHNA and CDR2 YSLEER. V lost 2 bases and J lost 5, with 21 bases in between. The CDR3 extends over 17 amino acids.

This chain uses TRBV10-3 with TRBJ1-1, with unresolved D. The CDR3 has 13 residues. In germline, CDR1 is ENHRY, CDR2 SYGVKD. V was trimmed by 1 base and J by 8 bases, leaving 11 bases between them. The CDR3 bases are TGTGCCATCAGTGAGTGGGCAGAGCTCGAAGCTTTCTTT. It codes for CAISEWAELEAFF.

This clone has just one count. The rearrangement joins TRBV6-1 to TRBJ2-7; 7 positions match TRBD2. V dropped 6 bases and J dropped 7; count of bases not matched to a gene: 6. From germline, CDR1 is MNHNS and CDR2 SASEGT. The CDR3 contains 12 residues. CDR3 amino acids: CASSATGGEQYF. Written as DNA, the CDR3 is TGTGCCAGCAGCGCTACCGGGGGGGAGCAGTACTTC.

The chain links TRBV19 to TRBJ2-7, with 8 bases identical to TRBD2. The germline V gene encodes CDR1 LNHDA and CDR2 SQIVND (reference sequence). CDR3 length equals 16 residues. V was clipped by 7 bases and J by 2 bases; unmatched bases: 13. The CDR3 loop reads CASTPTGGPHTYEQYF. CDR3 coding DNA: TGTGCCAGTACCCCCACGGGAGGGCCTCATACCTACGAGCAGTACTTC.

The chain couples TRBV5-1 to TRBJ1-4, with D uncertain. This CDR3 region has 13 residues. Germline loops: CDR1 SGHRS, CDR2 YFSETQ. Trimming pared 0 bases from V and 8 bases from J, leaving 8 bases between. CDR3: CASSLENREKLFF. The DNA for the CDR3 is TGCGCCAGCAGCTTGGAGAACCGCGAAAAACTGTTTTTT.

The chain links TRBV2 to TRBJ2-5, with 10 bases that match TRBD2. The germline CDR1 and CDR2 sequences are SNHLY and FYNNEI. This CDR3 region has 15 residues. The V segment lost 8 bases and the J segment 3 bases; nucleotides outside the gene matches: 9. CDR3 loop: CASGRSSGREETQYF. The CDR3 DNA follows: TGTGCCAGCGGTAGATCGAGCGGGAGGGAAGAGACCCAGTACTTC.

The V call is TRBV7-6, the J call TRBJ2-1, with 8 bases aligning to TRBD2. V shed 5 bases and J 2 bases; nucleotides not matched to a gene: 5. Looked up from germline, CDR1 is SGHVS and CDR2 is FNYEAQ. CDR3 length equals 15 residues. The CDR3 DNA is TGTGCCAGCAGCATCAGCGGGAGCCCCTACAATGAGCAGTTCTTC. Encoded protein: CASSISGSPYNEQFF.

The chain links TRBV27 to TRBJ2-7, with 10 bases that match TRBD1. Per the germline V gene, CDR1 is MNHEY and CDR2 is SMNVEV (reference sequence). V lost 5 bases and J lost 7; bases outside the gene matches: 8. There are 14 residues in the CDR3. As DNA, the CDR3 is TGTGCCAGCAGTAAAGGGACAGGGGCGGGTGAGCAGTACTTC. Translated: CASSKGTGAGEQYF.

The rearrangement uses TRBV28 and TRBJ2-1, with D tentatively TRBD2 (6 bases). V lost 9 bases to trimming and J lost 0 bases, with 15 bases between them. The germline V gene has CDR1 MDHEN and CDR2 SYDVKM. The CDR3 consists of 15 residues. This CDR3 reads CASYTGDSSYNEQFF. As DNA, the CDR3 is TGTGCCAGTTATACGGGGGATAGCTCCTACAATGAGCAGTTCTTC.

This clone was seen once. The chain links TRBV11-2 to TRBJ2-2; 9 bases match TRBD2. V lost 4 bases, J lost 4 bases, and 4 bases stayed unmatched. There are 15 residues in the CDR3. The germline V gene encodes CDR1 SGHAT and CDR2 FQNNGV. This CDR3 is CASSSGTSPTGELFF. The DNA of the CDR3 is TGTGCCAGCAGCTCCGGGACTAGCCCCACCGGGGAGCTGTTTTTT.

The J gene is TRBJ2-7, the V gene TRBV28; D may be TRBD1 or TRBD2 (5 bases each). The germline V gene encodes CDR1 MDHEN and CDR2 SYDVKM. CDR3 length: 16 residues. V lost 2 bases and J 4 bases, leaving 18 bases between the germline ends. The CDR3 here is CASSLPGPSFSYEQYF. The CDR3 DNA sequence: TGTGCCAGCAGTTTACCGGGACCCTCCTTCTCTTACGAGCAGTACTTC. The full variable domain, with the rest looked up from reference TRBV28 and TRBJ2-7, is DVKVTQSSRYLVKRTGEKVFLECVQDMDHENMFWYRQDPGLGLRLIYFSYDVKMKEKGDIPEGYSVSREKKERFSLILESASTNQTSMYLCASSLPGPSFSYEQYFGPGTRLTVT.

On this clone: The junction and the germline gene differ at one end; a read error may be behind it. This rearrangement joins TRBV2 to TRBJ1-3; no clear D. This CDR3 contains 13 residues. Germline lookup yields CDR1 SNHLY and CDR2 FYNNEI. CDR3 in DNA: TGTGCCAGCAGAGAAGACTCTGGAAACACCATATATTTT. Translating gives CASREDSGNTIYF.